This T cell receptor beta chain was sequenced in a study of cytomegalovirus exposure and HLA in healthy donors. Germline V gene lookup returns CDR1 MGHRA and CDR2 YSYEKL. V gave up 1 base and J gave up 3 bases, with 12 bases separating them. The CDR3 extends over 15 amino acids. Remarks on this clone: Antigen: not known.

General study points: Analyses of presence/absence relied on an assumption of roughly uniform sequencing depth across donors. Later on, analysis showed that most CMV-associated TCR beta chains appeared to be HLA-restricted.

PCR used 60 Vbeta primers and 13 Jbeta primers. Sequencing used immunoSEQ multiplex PCR; TCRdb keeps in-frame clones, though not all of them. The table has some 120,000 clones, 60% to 85% seen once. Source material: PBMCs. V gene TRBV4-1 combines with J gene TRBJ1-2; maybe TRBD1 (6 bases). The clonotype comes from a woman aged 40 to 50 in good health and CMV-seropositive. CDR3 coding DNA: TGCGCCAGCAGCCAAGCCGGGGGGCTTGACTATGGCTACACCTTC. As protein: CASSQAGGLDYGYTF.